The 4 T cell receptor beta chains presented below share a single source sample, sequenced in a study of cytomegalovirus exposure and HLA in healthy donors. Vbeta (60) and Jbeta (13) primers were used in the PCR. The assay was immunoSEQ multiplex PCR, and TCRdb's table has in-frame clones only and misses some. The sample has over 85,000 clones, about 60% seen once; the top ten hold 4.5% to 5%. The sample comprised PBMCs. These receptors came from a human donor in good health.

This chain joins TRBV4-1 and TRBJ2-5; unclear D gene. V was pared by 1 base and J by 1 base, with 7 bases between. The CDR3 covers 14 residues. Germline V gene data show CDR1 as MGHRA and CDR2 as YSYEKL. The CDR3 spells CASSQGYSQETQYF. The CDR3 DNA follows: TGCGCCAGCAGCCAAGGTTACAGCCAAGAGACCCAGTACTTC.

This CDR3 reads CASSSLRGTEKNTEAFF. CDR3 in DNA: TGTGCCAGCAGCTCTCTCAGGGGGACTGAAAAGAACACTGAAGCTTTCTTT. The rearrangement links TRBV9 to TRBJ1-1, with 7 bases matching TRBD1. The CDR3 consists of 17 residues. V dropped 4 bases and J dropped 1; count of bases not matched to a gene: 13. CDR1 and CDR2 from the germline V gene are SGDLS and YYNGEE.

This chain links TRBV14 with TRBJ2-3, with TRBD2 matching 7 bases. Unmatched junction bases numbered 8, after V lost 1 base and J lost 4 bases. Germline loops: CDR1 SGHDN, CDR2 FVKESK. This CDR3 contains 16 residues. CDR3 residues: CASSQVPAGYPDTQYF. Written as DNA, the CDR3 is TGTGCCAGCAGCCAAGTTCCAGCGGGGTACCCAGATACGCAGTATTTT.

The chain is built from TRBV15 and TRBJ1-5; 12 positions agree with TRBD1. The V segment lost 5 bases and the J segment 6 bases; nucleotides outside the gene matches: 5. CDR1 and CDR2 (germline): LNHNV, YYDKDF (reference sequence). The CDR3 loop spans 15 amino acids. The CDR3 protein is CATSGDRGQGQPQHF. In DNA, the CDR3 is TGTGCCACCAGCGGGGACAGGGGGCAGGGTCAGCCCCAGCATTTT. The entire variable domain, with the rest obtained from reference TRBV15 and TRBJ1-5, is as follows: DAMVIQNPRYQVTQFGKPVTLSCSQTLNHNVMYWYQQKSSQAPKLLFHYYDKDFNNEADTPDNFQSRRPNTSFCFLDIRSPGLGDTAMYLCATSGDRGQGQPQHFGDGTRLSIL.